The source of this T cell receptor beta chain is a study of radiotherapy plus CTLA-4 blockade in lung cancer. The V gene's germline CDR1 is SNHLY and CDR2 FYNNEI. The CDR3 loop spans 15 amino acids. The V end was cut by 1 base, the J end by 5 bases, with 12 bases between. Assay: immunoSEQ multiplex PCR; the TCRdb copy retains only in-frame clones and omits some. The table includes roughly 77,000 clones, roughly four fifths detected once. As for this clone: Other DNA sequences from this sample encode an identical CDR3 as well.

The specimen comprised peripheral blood, sampled from a patient treated with radiotherapy plus ipilimumab. The receptor was isolated from a human donor with non-small cell lung cancer whose response to radiotherapy plus ipilimumab could not be evaluated. This chain uses TRBV2 with TRBJ2-1, with D possibly being TRBD1 (8 bases). CDR3 sequence: CASSEVTGGDNEQFF. In DNA, the CDR3 is TGTGCCAGCAGTGAAGTAACAGGGGGGGACAATGAGCAGTTCTTC.